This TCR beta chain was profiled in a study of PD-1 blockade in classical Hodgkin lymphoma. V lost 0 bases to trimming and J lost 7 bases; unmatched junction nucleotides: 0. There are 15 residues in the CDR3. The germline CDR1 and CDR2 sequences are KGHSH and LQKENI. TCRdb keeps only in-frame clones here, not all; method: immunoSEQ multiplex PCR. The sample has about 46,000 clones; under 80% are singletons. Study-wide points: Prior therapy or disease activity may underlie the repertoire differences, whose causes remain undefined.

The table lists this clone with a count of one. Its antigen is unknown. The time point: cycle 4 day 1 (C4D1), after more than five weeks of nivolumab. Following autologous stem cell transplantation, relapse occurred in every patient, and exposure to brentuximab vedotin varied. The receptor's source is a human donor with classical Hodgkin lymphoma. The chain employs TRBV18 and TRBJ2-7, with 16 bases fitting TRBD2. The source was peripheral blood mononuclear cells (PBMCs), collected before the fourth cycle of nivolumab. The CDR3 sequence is CASSPPGLAGGEQYF. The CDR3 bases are TGTGCCAGCTCACCACCGGGACTAGCGGGAGGGGAGCAGTACTTC.